The 32 T cell receptor beta chains presented below share a single source sample, sequenced in a study of cytomegalovirus exposure and HLA in healthy donors. The PCR used 60 Vbeta and 13 Jbeta primers. The method was immunoSEQ multiplex PCR; TCRdb's version includes in-frame clones alone and lacks a portion of them. The sample shows 100,000 to 150,000 clones, 78% of them seen only once. Input material: PBMCs. Receptors were obtained from a man younger than 45 in good health and CMV-seropositive.

This chain uses TRBV11-3 with TRBJ2-1, with TRBD2 identical over 13 bases. This CDR3 spans 19 amino acids. Germline CDR1 and CDR2: SGHNT and YENEEA. J was trimmed by 5 bases and V by 2 bases; bases with no gene match: 12. The CDR3 DNA reads as TGTGCCAGCAGCTTACGTCGGGGGACTAGCGGGATTTTCGACAATGAGCAGTTCTTC. Amino acid sequence: CASSLRRGTSGIFDNEQFF.

The chain links TRBV4-1 to TRBJ2-7; possibly TRBD1 for D (6 bases). Trimming took 3 bases from V and 6 from J, leaving 21 bases between them. Germline CDR1 reads MGHRA; CDR2 reads YSYEKL. The CDR3 consists of 16 residues. CDR3 DNA: TGCGCCAGCAGCCAGATTGGACAGCCTCCTGGGGTCGAGCAGTACTTC. Its translation: CASSQIGQPPGVEQYF.

The rearrangement links TRBV7-6 to TRBJ1-1, with D possibly TRBD1 on 5 matching bases. The V gene's germline CDR1 is SGHVS and CDR2 FNYEAQ. The ends were cut back, 5 bases at V and 1 base at J, with 17 bases in the middle. The CDR3 covers 16 residues. CDR3 in amino acids: CASSLWPRGKNTEAFF. Here the CDR3 DNA reads TGTGCCAGCAGCCTCTGGCCACGGGGGAAGAACACTGAAGCTTTCTTT.

This sequence joins TRBV5-1 and TRBJ2-2, with unresolved D. Germline CDR1 and CDR2: SGHRS and YFSETQ. CDR3 length: 14 amino acids. Trimming removed 5 bases from V and 1 base from J, with 9 bases in between. The CDR3 coding sequence is TGCGCCAGCAGGAGCCGACAGAACACCGGGGAGCTGTTTTTT. Translated, it gives CASRSRQNTGELFF.

The chain recombines TRBV19 with TRBJ2-1, with 10 bases identical to TRBD2. Germline loops: CDR1 LNHDA, CDR2 SQIVND (reference sequence). Losses at the gene ends were 9 bases for V and 12 bases for J; bases not matched to a gene: 8. There are 12 residues in the CDR3. The CDR3 sequence: CASGLAGERQFF. The CDR3 bases are TGTGCCAGCGGTCTAGCGGGAGAACGGCAGTTCTTC.

CDR3 loop: CASSLRRGTGELFF. CDR3 coding DNA: TGTGCCAGCAGCCTCAGACGGGGGACCGGGGAGCTGTTTTTT. V usage is TRBV7-2 and J usage is TRBJ2-2; D possibly corresponds to TRBD2 (6 bases). CDR3 length equals 14 residues. Germline CDR1 is SGHTA and CDR2 is FQGNSA. Trimming left V 5 bases short and J 5 bases short, with 12 bases between.

The V gene is TRBV7-2, the J gene TRBJ2-3, with 7 bases aligning to TRBD2. The CDR3 length is 14 residues. Germline V lookup: CDR1 SGHTA, CDR2 FQGNSA. J gave up 0 bases and V 4 bases, and 1 base lay outside the gene matches. Written as DNA, the CDR3 is TGTGCCAGCAGCTGGACTAGGAGCACAGATACGCAGTATTTT. Protein: CASSWTRSTDTQYF. The full variable domain, with the rest looked up from reference TRBV7-2 and TRBJ2-3, is GAGVSQSPSNKVTEKGKDVELRCDPISGHTALYWYRQSLGQGLEFLIYFQGNSAPDKSGLPSDRFSAERTGGSVSTLTIQRTQQEDSAVYLCASSWTRSTDTQYFGPGTRLTVL.

There are a few counts of this clone. The rearrangement links TRBV9 to TRBJ2-1; 8 positions match TRBD2. CDR3 length: 14 residues. The V gene's germline CDR1 is SGDLS and CDR2 YYNGEE. V shed 4 bases and J 8 bases; nucleotides not matched to a gene: 8. CDR3 DNA sequence: TGTGCCAGCAGCCAAAGCGGGAGTATTGATGAGCAGTTCTTC. It codes for CASSQSGSIDEQFF.

This clone has a single count. The chain has TRBV30 and TRBJ2-2, with TRBD2 matching 7 bases. The CDR3 consists of 15 residues. Germline V CDR1 and CDR2: GTSNPN, SVGIG (reference sequence). V lost 5 bases and J lost 3; bases outside the gene matches: 9. Here the CDR3 DNA reads TGTGCCTGGGCCCGGGGGGAGGTGGACACCGGGGAGCTGTTTTTT. Its translation: CAWARGEVDTGELFF.

Points on this clone: One end of the junction fails to match germline, which may point to a read error. The chain uses TRBV7-9 and TRBJ1-1; weak D call: TRBD1 (5 bases). This CDR3 comprises 16 residues. The germline CDR1 and CDR2 sequences are SEHNR and FQNEAQ (reference sequence). Written as DNA, the CDR3 is TGTTCCAGCAGCTTAGGCCAGCCAGGGATAAACACTGAAGCTTTCTTT. It specifies CSSSLGQPGINTEAFF.

The CDR3 region has the DNA TGTGCCAGCAGTTTAAAACTAGCGGGAATTTGGGGCGGGGAGCTGTTTTTT. This translates into CASSLKLAGIWGGELFF. V usage is TRBV28 and J usage is TRBJ2-2; 10 bases are shared with TRBD2. The CDR3 sequence is 17 residues long. Trimming took 2 bases from V and 7 from J; bases not matched to a gene: 10. Germline CDR1 and CDR2: MDHEN and SYDVKM.

The rearrangement uses TRBV7-2 and TRBJ1-2; 7 bases fit TRBD1. Germline V CDR1 and CDR2: SGHTA, FQGNSA. This CDR3 has 19 amino acids. V shed 5 bases, J shed 4 bases, and the junction held 22 bases outside the gene matches. CDR3 nucleotide sequence: TGTGCCAGCAGCCCTGGACAAGACTACCTTACCAGGGGGGCCTATGGCTACACCTTC. This encodes CASSPGQDYLTRGAYGYTF.

This clone was picked up a small number of times. The CDR3, as DNA: TGTGCCAGCAGCGGGAAGACCGAAACCGGGGAGCTGTTTTTT. It is translated as CASSGKTETGELFF. The J gene is TRBJ2-2, the V gene TRBV6-1; TRBD2 is a possible D gene (5 bases). V gave up 6 bases and J gave up 5 bases, with 13 bases separating them. CDR1 is MNHNS and CDR2 is SASEGT in the germline V gene. CDR3 length: 14 residues.

The chain is built from TRBV11-1 and TRBJ2-1; the match to TRBD2 covers 8 bases. This CDR3 region has 15 residues. The V gene end was trimmed by 4 bases and the J gene end by 9 bases; junction bases not matched to a gene: 11. Germline values: CDR1 SGHAT, CDR2 FQDESV (reference sequence). The CDR3 region is CASSSGLASSGEQFF. Here the CDR3 DNA reads TGTGCCAGCAGCTCCGGACTAGCCTCCTCGGGTGAGCAGTTCTTC. The full variable domain, completed using reference TRBV11-1 and TRBJ2-1, is EAEVAQSPRYKITEKSQAVAFWCDPISGHATLYWYRQILGQGPELLVQFQDESVVDDSQLPKDRFSAERLKGVDSTLKIQPAELGDSAMYLCASSSGLASSGEQFFGPGTRLTVL.

The rearrangement uses TRBV7-6 and TRBJ1-2; D gene uncertain. This CDR3 is 13 amino acids long. In germline, CDR1 is SGHVS, CDR2 FNYEAQ. V was clipped by 5 bases and J by 6 bases, with 13 bases between them. The CDR3 loop reads CASSPVRGNGYTF. DNA of the CDR3: TGTGCCAGCAGCCCCGTGCGAGGGAATGGCTACACCTTC.

On this clone itself: Other DNA sequences of this sample code for an identical CDR3. The chain couples TRBV27 to TRBJ2-7; the D is unclear. The V and J ends lost 6 bases and 3 bases respectively, with 6 bases between them. From germline, CDR1 is MNHEY and CDR2 SMNVEV (reference sequence). CDR3 length: 11 residues. In DNA form, the CDR3 reads TGTGCCAGCAGCTCTAGCTACGAGCAGTACTTC. Residues: CASSSSYEQYF.

The rearrangement joins TRBV7-2 to TRBJ2-3; 7 positions agree with TRBD2. V gave up 2 bases and J gave up 2 bases; unmatched junction bases: 4. The length of the CDR3 is 15 residues. Germline values: CDR1 SGHTA, CDR2 FQGNSA. In DNA, the CDR3 is TGTGCCAGCAGCTTAAGTCTAGCGGCCACAGATACGCAGTATTTT. Translating it yields CASSLSLAATDTQYF.

V and J are TRBV18 and TRBJ2-3; 9 bases map to TRBD2. J was trimmed by 4 bases and V by 2 bases; bases with no gene match: 7. Germline V gives CDR1 KGHSH, CDR2 LQKENI. This CDR3 is built from 16 residues. The CDR3 DNA reads as TGTGCCAGCTCACCATGGCTAGCGGGAACCGCAGATACGCAGTATTTT. Its protein is CASSPWLAGTADTQYF.

This clone was observed once. The CDR3 region is CASSWPPGQAPEPGAKNIQYF. The CDR3 DNA is TGCGCCAGCAGCTGGCCCCCGGGACAGGCGCCAGAGCCGGGGGCCAAAAACATTCAGTACTTC. This chain joins TRBV5-1 and TRBJ2-4; 8 nucleotides line up with TRBD1. J lost 1 base, V lost 3 bases, and 21 bases had no gene match. Germline CDR1 reads SGHRS; CDR2 reads YFSETQ. This CDR3 contains 21 residues.

V is TRBV7-2 and J is TRBJ2-7, with D perhaps matching TRBD2 (5 bases). V lost 2 bases to trimming and J lost 4 bases, with 21 bases between them. The CDR3 contains 17 residues. Per the germline V gene, CDR1 is SGHTA and CDR2 is FQGNSA. The CDR3 here is CASSLSVRRALPYEQYF. In DNA, the CDR3 is TGTGCCAGCAGCTTAAGCGTGAGGCGGGCGCTGCCTTACGAGCAGTACTTC.

The chain combines TRBV4-2 with TRBJ2-5; D perhaps matches TRBD2 (6 bases). The V gene lost 3 bases and the J gene lost 2 bases, with 19 bases spanning the gap. This CDR3 is built from 17 residues. Germline V gene sequence: CDR1 LGHNA, CDR2 YNFKEQ. In nucleotides, the CDR3 is TGTGCCAGCAGCCAGGCCTGGGGGGTTTACGTGCAAGAGACCCAGTACTTC. Translated, it gives CASSQAWGVYVQETQYF.

This chain uses TRBV7-6 with TRBJ2-1, with 7 bases matching TRBD2. The V gene's germline CDR1 is SGHVS and CDR2 FNYEAQ. The CDR3 has 15 amino acids. The V gene end was trimmed by 5 bases and the J gene end by 2 bases; junction bases not matched to a gene: 6. The CDR3 spells CASSQGSGAYNEQFF. The DNA of the CDR3 is TGTGCCAGCAGCCAAGGGAGCGGGGCCTACAATGAGCAGTTCTTC.

This rearrangement joins TRBV4-2 to TRBJ2-7, with a tentative D call TRBD2 (5 bases). The CDR3 has 16 amino acids. Germline lookup yields CDR1 LGHNA and CDR2 YNFKEQ. Trimming cost V 1 base and J 0 bases, with 13 bases left between them. The CDR3 sequence: CASSQGVSEASYEQYF. In DNA form, the CDR3 reads TGTGCCAGCAGCCAAGGAGTTAGCGAGGCCTCCTACGAGCAGTACTTC.

The gene calls are TRBV5-4 and TRBJ2-7, with D possibly being TRBD1 (5 bases). The CDR3 is made up of 14 amino acids. Germline V gene lookup returns CDR1 SGHNT and CDR2 YYREEE (reference sequence). V lost 4 bases to trimming and J lost 1 base, with 12 bases between them. The CDR3 DNA sequence: TGTGCCAGCAGCCCAGGGTATGGATCCTACGAGCAGTACTTC. It yields the protein CASSPGYGSYEQYF.

The genes are TRBV19 and TRBJ1-5; D might be TRBD1 (5 bases). From germline, CDR1 is LNHDA and CDR2 SQIVND (reference sequence). This CDR3 contains 14 residues. The V end was cut by 4 bases, the J end by 2 bases, with 9 bases between. This CDR3 reads CASSRTSGNQPQHF. The CDR3 region has the DNA TGTGCCAGTAGTAGGACATCCGGCAATCAGCCCCAGCATTTT.

CDR3 bases: TGTGCCAGCAGCGTAGAGACAGGGGCTGGAAACACCATATATTTT. Its protein product is CASSVETGAGNTIYF. The rearrangement links TRBV9 to TRBJ1-3; TRBD1 matches at 8 bases. This CDR3 is built from 15 residues. Germline assignment: CDR1 SGDLS and CDR2 YYNGEE. Trimming took 0 bases from V and 2 from J; bases not matched to a gene: 1. The complete variable domain, with remaining parts taken from reference TRBV9 and TRBJ1-3, reads DSGVTQTPKHLITATGQRVTLRCSPRSGDLSVYWYQQSLDQGLQFLIQYYNGEERAKGNILERFSAQQFPDLHSELNLSSLELGDSALYFCASSVETGAGNTIYFGEGSWLTVV.

The genes are TRBV13 and TRBJ2-3; D perhaps matches TRBD2 (7 bases). Deletions cut 5 bases from V and 8 bases from J, with 20 bases between. The germline V gene has CDR1 PRHDT and CDR2 FYEKMQ (reference sequence). The CDR3 spans 15 residues. The CDR3 DNA reads TGTGCCAGCAGCCTACGGGGGGCGGAGCGGGGTACGCAGTATTTT. It encodes CASSLRGAERGTQYF.

The chain is built from TRBV2 and TRBJ1-4; 8 nucleotides agree with TRBD1. The CDR3 runs to 16 residues. Germline CDR1 SNHLY, CDR2 FYNNEI. V lost 3 bases and J lost 8; bases outside the gene matches: 11. The CDR3, as DNA: TGTGCCAGCAGTGACGGTAACAGGGGGTCGGAGGAAAAACTGTTTTTT. Protein: CASSDGNRGSEEKLFF.

The rearrangement joins TRBV7-2 to TRBJ2-7; TRBD2 agrees at 8 bases. V shed 3 bases and J 2 bases; nucleotides not matched to a gene: 6. This CDR3 is built from 15 residues. The V gene's germline CDR1 is SGHTA and CDR2 FQGNSA. The CDR3 loop reads CASSFGAGEPYEQYF. Here the CDR3 DNA reads TGTGCCAGCAGCTTTGGAGCGGGAGAACCCTACGAGCAGTACTTC.

V is TRBV28 and J is TRBJ1-3; D gene unclear. Germline-derived CDR1 and CDR2 are MDHEN and SYDVKM. V gave up 7 bases and J gave up 0 bases, with 13 bases separating them. The CDR3 contains 15 residues. The CDR3 here is CASTVASISGNTIYF. In nucleotides, the CDR3 is TGTGCCAGCACGGTTGCGTCGATCTCTGGAAACACCATATATTTT.

This clone was detected a few times. The rearrangement uses TRBV19 and TRBJ2-5; D might be TRBD2 (6 bases). The CDR3 covers 12 residues. From germline, CDR1 is LNHDA and CDR2 SQIVND (reference sequence). V was pared by 2 bases and J by 5 bases, with 6 bases between. The CDR3 DNA sequence: TGTGCCAGTAGTATACGGGGGGAGACCCAGTACTTC. Translation: CASSIRGETQYF.

The V call is TRBV4-2, the J call TRBJ2-7, with D tentatively TRBD2 (6 bases). Germline values: CDR1 LGHNA, CDR2 YNFKEQ. This CDR3 spans 15 amino acids. V was clipped by 1 base and J by 3 bases, with 13 bases between them. Here the CDR3 DNA reads TGTGCCAGCAGCCAAGTGTTGGGGGGTGGCTACGAGCAGTACTTC. It encodes CASSQVLGGGYEQYF.